This T cell receptor beta chain was recovered during a study of technical replicates of blood from four donors. The table came from immunoSEQ multiplex PCR; TCRdb's copy has only in-frame clones and leaves some out. The sample holds roughly 71,000 clones, approximately 94% seen once. Germline loops: CDR1 MNHEY, CDR2 SVGAGI. The CDR3 has 15 amino acids. J was trimmed by 8 bases and V by 2 bases; bases with no gene match: 8. The clonotype originates from a human donor in good health. The J gene is TRBJ2-1, the V gene TRBV6-5; 8 bases align to TRBD2. Sequenced: T cells isolated from PBMCs. The CDR3 sequence is CASSYPSGGSYEQFF. CDR3 DNA: TGTGCCAGCAGTTACCCTTCGGGGGGGAGTTATGAGCAGTTCTTC.